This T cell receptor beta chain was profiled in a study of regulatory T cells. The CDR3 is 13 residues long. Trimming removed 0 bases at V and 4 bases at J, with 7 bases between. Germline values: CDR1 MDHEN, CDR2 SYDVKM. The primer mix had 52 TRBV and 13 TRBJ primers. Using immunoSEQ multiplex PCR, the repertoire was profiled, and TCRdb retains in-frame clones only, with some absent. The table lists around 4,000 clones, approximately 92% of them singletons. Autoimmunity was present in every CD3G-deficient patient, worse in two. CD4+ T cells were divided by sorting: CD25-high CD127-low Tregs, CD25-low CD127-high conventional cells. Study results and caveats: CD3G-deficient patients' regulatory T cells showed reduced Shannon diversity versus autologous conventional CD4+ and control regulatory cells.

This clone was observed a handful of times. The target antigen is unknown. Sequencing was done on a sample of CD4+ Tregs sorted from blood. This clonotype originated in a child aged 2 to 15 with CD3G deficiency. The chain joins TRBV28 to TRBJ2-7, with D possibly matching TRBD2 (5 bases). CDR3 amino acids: CASSLWAGYEQYF. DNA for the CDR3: TGTGCCAGCAGTTTATGGGCGGGTTACGAGCAGTACTTC.